This section outlines one T cell receptor beta chain sequence together with its context. This sample was taken from a study of blood T cell repertoires in COVID-19. As for the study in general: From the United States, Italy and Spain came samples of acute and convalescent COVID-19. Sources were T cells, B-cell-depleted T cells, or PBMCs; the material itself was cDNA or gDNA.

The CDR3 contains 15 residues. Germline V gene lookup returns CDR1 SGHNT and CDR2 YYREEE (reference sequence). V dropped 4 bases and J dropped 6; count of bases not matched to a gene: 9. Per the original data handling: The authors estimated nucleated cell counts from reference gene primer amplification. The table came from immunoSEQ multiplex PCR; TCRdb's copy has only in-frame clones and leaves some out. V, J and clone size reflect that table, while D and trimming were determined from the DNA. The top ten hold roughly 13% of the sample, which has about 79,000 clones, around 88% seen once. The sample comprised peripheral blood. V gene TRBV5-4 combines with J gene TRBJ2-3, with 9 nucleotides matching TRBD2. The receptor was isolated from a man in his 70s with active or convalescent COVID-19. CDR3 protein: CASSAPGLASDTQYF. The CDR3 coding sequence is TGTGCCAGCAGCGCCCCGGGACTAGCCTCGGATACGCAGTATTTT. Combining the CDR3 with reference TRBV5-4 and TRBJ2-3 gives the whole variable domain ETGVTQSPTHLIKTRGQQVTLRCSSQSGHNTVSWYQQALGQGPQFIFQYYREEENGRGNFPPRFSGLQFPNYSSELNVNALELDDSALYLCASSAPGLASDTQYFGPGTRLTVL.